The clone carrying this TCR beta chain has just a few counts. The V and J ends lost 3 bases and 6 bases respectively, with 9 bases between them. Per the germline V gene, CDR1 is SGDLS and CDR2 is YYNGEE. The length of the CDR3 is 13 residues. These data are taken from a study of tumor T cells in aggressive B-cell lymphoma. The assay was immunoSEQ multiplex PCR, and TCRdb's table has in-frame clones only and misses some. The table records fewer than 5,500 clones, 94% of them present only once. This chain links TRBV9 with TRBJ1-4; D is uncertain. The sample consisted of tumor tissue. The sequence derives from an adult with diffuse large B cell lymphoma. The CDR3 sequence is CASSARPDEKLFF. Here the CDR3 DNA reads TGTGCCAGCAGCGCCCGCCCGGATGAAAAACTGTTTTTT.